A selection of T cell receptor beta chains follows, all from one sample in a study of response to subunit inactivated influenza vaccine. TCRdb passed the RT-PCR reads through MiXCR, listing each CDR3 protein once. The sample records about 240,000 distinct CDR3 sequences, 12% being singletons. The sequences come from non-naive T cells sorted from PBMCs, collected approximately 15 days before vaccination. The receptor source for this set is a middle-aged man who received an inactivated influenza vaccine. Each CDR3 is given with its conserved first and last residue. The order of the fields is CDR3 length, V gene, D gene, CDR3 protein. D genes are given only for firm matches.

>17|TRBV20-1|TRBD2
CSAEGPLTSGRYNEQFF
>11|TRBV20-1|NA
CSALRGDTQYF
>16|TRBV12-3/TRBV12-4|NA
CASSYEALSHNQPQHF
>14|TRBV20-1|TRBD1
CSATAGGVEDEQYF
>11|TRBV7-7|NA
CASSSGDEQFF
>14|TRBV6-1|NA
CASRLDANTGELFF
>15|TRBV28|TRBD2
CASTELAEHTDTQYF
>14|TRBV7-2|NA
CASSLDPGYNEQFF
>14|TRBV6-2/TRBV6-3|TRBD1
CASRPGQGWTEAFF
>13|TRBV20-1|NA
CSAALEPIYEQYF
>14|TRBV29-1|NA
CSVLVGGMDSPLHF
>15|TRBV5-1|NA
CASSPWDGGPGELFF
>14|TRBV13|NA
CASSLTTGYTEAFF
>16|TRBV6-2/TRBV6-3|NA
CASSYPPPVAAYEQYF
>15|TRBV27|NA
CASSLRGLRAYEQYF
>14|TRBV7-2|NA
CASSNAGARGTQYF
>15|TRBV7-7|TRBD2
CASSLERGGYNEQFF
>12|TRBV20-1|NA
CSAERGMGEQYF
>18|TRBV20-1|NA
CSARDPQIRHSSSYEQYF
>15|TRBV20-1|NA
CSARDVQGFTGELFF
>15|TRBV5-1|TRBD2
CASSLLAGTTGELFF
>15|TRBV20-1|TRBD1
CSARLLDRGSYEQYF
>14|TRBV29-1|NA
CSAMLGAEVGTQYF
>16|TRBV5-1|NA
CASSLEVGGQGTEAFF
>14|TRBV6-5|NA
CASSYSTVYNEQFF
>17|TRBV7-2|NA
CASSLVGGGRANTEAFF
>13|TRBV29-1|NA
CSVFSPTNYGYTF
>16|TRBV4-2|TRBD2
CASSRWGLAAYNEQFF
>16|TRBV4-3|NA
CASSQDQLGIYNEQFF
>15|TRBV2|NA
CASSEAARNTGELFF
>13|TRBV29-1|TRBD1
CSVVWDSKNIQYF
>13|TRBV11-2|NA
CASSPSGGYGYTF
>15|TRBV20-1|NA
CSARPAVGHNQPQHF
>13|TRBV5-1|NA
CASSSRGPDTQYF
>15|TRBV7-9|TRBD1
CASSFAQGAGETQYF
>14|TRBV12-3/TRBV12-4|NA
CASSFRREDSPLHF
>16|TRBV7-9|NA
CASSHSRRSSYNEQFF
>14|TRBV20-1|TRBD1
CSAGDRGRLTEAFF
>17|TRBV9|NA
CASSVHRLPTQTDTQYF
>12|TRBV19|NA
CASSPGSEKLFF
>14|TRBV12-3/TRBV12-4|TRBD2
CASSFVAGKETQYF
>16|TRBV19|NA
CASSIQVYSGANVLTF
>14|TRBV4-3|NA
CASSQVPGANVLTF
>15|TRBV3-1|NA
CASSQALEECYEQYF
>16|TRBV7-2|NA
CASSFTVRRTNTEAFF
>19|TRBV14|TRBD2
CASSQDGQREALAKNIQYF
>13|TRBV12-3/TRBV12-4|NA
CASSARTLETQYF